A single sample gave rise to the 25 T cell receptor beta chains below, sequenced in a study of T cell changes during pregnancy in multiple sclerosis. Only in-frame clones appear in the TCRdb table, and some are missing; sequencing was by immunoSEQ multiplex PCR. The sample lists about 68,000 clones; 90% to 95% were seen once. The sample here was peripheral blood, taken in the second trimester of pregnancy. The receptors were gathered from a female donor in good health, enrolled as a control in a pregnancy study.

The V call is TRBV27, the J call TRBJ2-5; 7 bases agree with TRBD2. Germline CDR1 and CDR2: MNHEY and SMNVEV (reference sequence). The CDR3 totals 15 residues. V shed 6 bases, J shed 2 bases, and the junction held 9 bases outside the gene matches. The CDR3: CASSRGRGRQETQYF. The CDR3, as DNA: TGTGCCAGCAGCCGAGGGCGCGGGAGACAAGAGACCCAGTACTTC.

V gene TRBV7-8 combines with J gene TRBJ2-2, with 9 bases identical to TRBD2. Germline assignment: CDR1 SGHVS and CDR2 FQNEAQ. The CDR3 has 19 amino acids. V shed 0 bases and J 5 bases; nucleotides not matched to a gene: 13. CDR3 residues: CASSLAPVAGVVYTGELFF. In nucleotides, the CDR3 is TGTGCCAGCAGCTTAGCGCCAGTAGCGGGAGTGGTATATACCGGGGAGCTGTTTTTT.

The chain recombines TRBV6-1 with TRBJ1-2, with unresolved D. The germline CDR1 and CDR2 sequences are MNHNS and SASEGT. V was pared by 5 bases and J by 8 bases, with 9 bases between. There are 11 residues in the CDR3. CDR3 bases: TGTGCCAGCAGTCCGTCTTTAGGCTACACCTTC. It is translated as CASSPSLGYTF.

This chain links TRBV30 with TRBJ2-7; tentatively, D is TRBD2 (6 bases). In germline, CDR1 is GTSNPN, CDR2 SVGIG (reference sequence). The germline V and J ends were trimmed by 4 bases and 0 bases, with 13 bases remaining between them. The CDR3 is 14 residues long. The CDR3 DNA reads TGTGCCTGGAAGGAGGGTGGGGGCTCCTACGAGCAGTACTTC. Translating gives CAWKEGGGSYEQYF.

CDR3 sequence (DNA): TGTGCCAGCTGGGGAGGGGGGACTCTTTCCTACGAGCAGTACTTC. This encodes CASWGGGTLSYEQYF. The chain carries TRBV28 and TRBJ2-7, with D perhaps TRBD2 (7 bases). This CDR3 region has 15 residues. The V end lost 8 bases, the J end lost 1 base, and 18 bases lay between the germline ends. The germline gives CDR1 MDHEN, CDR2 SYDVKM. The entire variable domain, with the rest obtained from reference TRBV28 and TRBJ2-7, is as follows: DVKVTQSSRYLVKRTGEKVFLECVQDMDHENMFWYRQDPGLGLRLIYFSYDVKMKEKGDIPEGYSVSREKKERFSLILESASTNQTSMYLCASWGGGTLSYEQYFGPGTRLTVT.

V and J are TRBV18 and TRBJ1-2, with 7 bases lining up with TRBD1. With 6 bases clipped from V and 4 bases from J, the junction kept 17 bases outside the gene matches. CDR3 size: 17 residues. CDR1 and CDR2 from the germline V gene are KGHSH and LQKENI. The CDR3 bases are TGTGCCAGCTCGGCATCGACAGGGAAAGTGGGGTTCTATGGCTACACCTTC. This gives the protein CASSASTGKVGFYGYTF.

This chain connects TRBV28 to TRBJ2-5, with 8 bases that match TRBD1. The CDR3 spans 14 residues. Germline lookup yields CDR1 MDHEN and CDR2 SYDVKM. J gave up 4 bases and V 4 bases, and 5 bases lay outside the gene matches. CDR3 protein: CASSSGGAAETQYF. The CDR3 DNA reads TGTGCCAGCAGTTCAGGGGGCGCGGCAGAGACCCAGTACTTC.

The rearrangement joins TRBV15 to TRBJ2-2; 8 positions match TRBD2. CDR3 size: 15 residues. The junction had 2 bases not matched to a gene; V was cut back by 0 bases and J by 5 bases. CDR1 and CDR2 (germline): LNHNV, YYDKDF (reference sequence). The DNA of the CDR3 is TGTGCCACCAGCAGAGATGTAGCGGGGACCGGGGAGCTGTTTTTT. Translation gives CATSRDVAGTGELFF.

This chain joins TRBV4-3 and TRBJ2-7, with 7 bases aligning to TRBD2. The CDR3 sequence is 15 residues long. CDR1 is LGHNA, CDR2 YSLEER, per germline. After removal of 1 base from V and 7 bases from J, the junction contained 10 bases not matched to a gene. The CDR3 bases are TGCGCCAGCAGCCAAGGAGGGGCGGGAGACAGAGAGCAGTACTTC. Its protein is CASSQGGAGDREQYF.

The chain has TRBV7-2 and TRBJ2-1; 7 bases fit TRBD1. Trimming at V came to 3 bases and at J to 5 bases, leaving 4 bases not matched to a gene. The CDR3 spans 14 residues. Germline lookup yields CDR1 SGHTA and CDR2 FQGNSA. The CDR3: CASSFGTANNEQFF. The CDR3 DNA follows: TGTGCCAGCAGCTTCGGGACAGCTAACAATGAGCAGTTCTTC.

This clone showed up just a few times. The chain joins TRBV23-1 to TRBJ2-1; perhaps TRBD2 as D (5 bases). TRBV23-1 is given ORF status, its function remaining uncertain. The length of the CDR3 is 14 residues. V lost 10 bases and J 6 bases, leaving 19 bases between the germline ends. CDR3 coding DNA: TGCGCCACCGGCGAAAGGGAGACCCTCAATGAGCAGTTCTTC. This translates into CATGERETLNEQFF.

V is TRBV5-1 and J is TRBJ2-1; TRBD2 agrees at 7 bases. The J segment lost 3 bases and the V segment lost 1 base, leaving 16 bases of the junction unmatched. Germline CDR1 is SGHRS and CDR2 is YFSETQ. The CDR3 is 19 residues long. In DNA, the CDR3 is TGCGCCAGCAGCTTGCGGGGAGGGGCGATACCATCTTACTACAATGAGCAGTTCTTC. As protein: CASSLRGGAIPSYYNEQFF.

The genes are TRBV7-9 and TRBJ2-1; D might be TRBD2 (5 bases). Trimming took off 7 bases at V and 8 bases at J, with 18 bases between the two ends. The CDR3 loop spans 14 amino acids. Germline loops: CDR1 SEHNR, CDR2 FQNEAQ (reference sequence). The CDR3 DNA sequence: TGTGCCAGCACCCTACTAGTAGGTTATGATGAGCAGTTCTTC. Amino acid sequence: CASTLLVGYDEQFF.

This chain joins TRBV12-5 and TRBJ1-1; D possibly corresponds to TRBD1 (5 bases). The CDR3 is 17 amino acids. Germline V gene sequence: CDR1 LGHNT, CDR2 FRNRAP. Trimming shortened V by 0 bases and J by 0 bases, and 14 bases separated the two germline ends. CDR3 sequence: CASGLVPDRTMNTEAFF. CDR3 in DNA: TGTGCTAGTGGTTTGGTCCCTGACAGAACCATGAACACTGAAGCTTTCTTT.

The J gene is TRBJ1-1, the V gene TRBV6-1, with D hard to call. This CDR3 has 12 residues. CDR1 is MNHNS, CDR2 SASEGT, per germline. The V and J ends lost 5 bases and 4 bases respectively, with 8 bases between them. DNA for the CDR3: TGTGCCAGCAGTCGTCCCCTCACTGAAGCTTTCTTT. As protein: CASSRPLTEAFF.

The rearrangement joins TRBV19 to TRBJ1-5; 8 positions match TRBD1. Per germline, CDR1 LNHDA and CDR2 SQIVND (reference sequence). This CDR3 spans 17 amino acids. Losses at the gene ends were 0 bases for V and 6 bases for J; bases not matched to a gene: 10. The CDR3 sequence is CASSIEVTGGLGQPQHF. The CDR3 region has the DNA TGTGCCAGTAGTATAGAGGTAACAGGGGGTCTAGGTCAGCCCCAGCATTTT.

This chain connects TRBV5-4 to TRBJ2-1, with TRBD1 identical over 7 bases. Losses at the gene ends were 4 bases for V and 8 bases for J; bases not matched to a gene: 6. CDR1 and CDR2 (germline): SGHNT, YYREEE (reference sequence). CDR3 length: 13 residues. The CDR3 loop reads CASSKDRDDEQFF. The CDR3 coding sequence is TGTGCCAGCAGCAAAGACAGGGACGATGAGCAGTTCTTC.

The chain has TRBV7-9 and TRBJ1-1, with 7 bases identical to TRBD1. The CDR3 totals 15 residues. The V gene's germline CDR1 is SEHNR and CDR2 FQNEAQ (reference sequence). The J segment lost 5 bases and the V segment lost 3 bases, leaving 9 bases of the junction unmatched. CDR3 DNA sequence: TGTGCCAGCAGCTTCCAACAGGGGAAGGGGACTGAAGCTTTCTTT. It specifies CASSFQQGKGTEAFF. The full variable domain, in which reference TRBV7-9 and TRBJ1-1 provide the parts outside the CDR3, is DTGVSQNPRHKITKRGQNVTFRCDPISEHNRLYWYRQTLGQGPEFLTYFQNEAQLEKSRLLSDRFSAERPKGSFSTLEIQRTEQGDSAMYLCASSFQQGKGTEAFFGQGTRLTVV.

The V and J genes are TRBV2 and TRBJ2-5; weak D call: TRBD2 (6 bases). The V and J ends lost 2 bases and 2 bases respectively, with 15 bases between them. The V gene's germline CDR1 is SNHLY and CDR2 FYNNEI. The CDR3 extends over 16 amino acids. The CDR3 DNA is TGTGCCAGCAGTGAACTTGGGCGGGGTGTACAAGAGACCCAGTACTTC. As protein: CASSELGRGVQETQYF.

The V gene is TRBV4-2, the J gene TRBJ2-3; TRBD2 matches 9 bases. The germline V gene has CDR1 LGHNA and CDR2 YNFKEQ. The CDR3 is 17 amino acids. Trimming took 0 bases from V and 4 from J; bases not matched to a gene: 8. The CDR3 DNA is TGTGCCAGCAGCCAAGATGGGGCTAGCGGGAACGCAGATACGCAGTATTTT. As protein: CASSQDGASGNADTQYF.

This rearrangement joins TRBV19 to TRBJ1-2, with 9 bases lining up with TRBD1. The V and J ends lost 4 bases and 3 bases, in that order; junction bases with no gene match: 9. The CDR3 covers 16 residues. Per the germline V gene, CDR1 is LNHDA and CDR2 is SQIVND (reference sequence). The CDR3 loop is CASSNNRGQGDYGYTF. The DNA of the CDR3 is TGTGCCAGTAGTAACAATAGGGGACAGGGCGACTATGGCTACACCTTC.

V usage is TRBV27 and J usage is TRBJ2-3; TRBD1 agrees at 9 bases. The CDR3 is made up of 15 amino acids. Trimming took 6 bases from V and 9 from J; bases not matched to a gene: 13. Germline V lookup: CDR1 MNHEY, CDR2 SMNVEV (reference sequence). CDR3 sequence: CASSSGTGNQITQYF. The DNA of the CDR3 is TGTGCCAGCAGCTCCGGGACAGGGAATCAGATAACGCAGTATTTT.

V gene TRBV5-8 combines with J gene TRBJ1-4, with 8 bases identical to TRBD1. The germline V gene has CDR1 SGHTS and CDR2 YDEGEE. This CDR3 contains 12 residues. With V trimmed by 9 bases and J by 8 bases, 6 bases remained unmatched. The CDR3 here is CATIAGGEKLFF. In nucleotides, the CDR3 is TGTGCCACCATCGCAGGGGGCGAAAAACTGTTTTTT.

The chain is built from TRBV7-9 and TRBJ2-3; a possible D gene is TRBD2 (6 bases). Trimming removed 3 bases at V and 7 bases at J, with 23 bases between. Germline CDR1 and CDR2: SEHNR and FQNEAQ (reference sequence). The CDR3 sequence is 17 residues long. The CDR3 region has the DNA TGTGCCAGCAGCTTGTCGGGGGTCCGGACTGGCACGAATACGCAGTATTTT. As protein: CASSLSGVRTGTNTQYF.

For the CDR3, the DNA is TGTGCCAGCAGTGAACAGGGGCTGTACGAGCAGTACTTC. Translating it yields CASSEQGLYEQYF. This chain uses TRBV6-1 with TRBJ2-7, with a possible D match to TRBD1 (6 bases). Germline V CDR1 and CDR2: MNHNS, SASEGT. V dropped 2 bases and J dropped 4 bases, with 9 bases sitting between them. The length of the CDR3 is 13 residues.